This T cell receptor beta chain is from a study of blood T cell repertoires in COVID-19. Study-wide background: The study drew acute and convalescent COVID-19 samples from the United States, Italy and Spain. PBMCs, B-cell-depleted T cells, or T cells provided the cDNA or gDNA that made up the material.

CDR1 is LGHDT and CDR2 is YNNKEL in the germline V gene (reference sequence). The CDR3 spans 16 residues. The V end was cut by 0 bases, the J end by 0 bases, with 10 bases between. How the authors handled the data: Researchers report that nucleated cell counts were estimated from reference gene primer amplification. Data came from immunoSEQ multiplex PCR; TCRdb stores just in-frame clones and leaves some out. The V and J calls and clone size are taken from that table; D and trimming were inferred from the DNA. The sample lists tens of thousands of clones, under 90% occurring once. The sample comprised peripheral blood. This clonotype originated in a man between 60 and 75 years old with acute or convalescent COVID-19. The rearrangement joins TRBV3-1 (or the pseudogene TRBV3-2) to TRBJ2-3; D is unresolved. CDR3 residues: CASSQELAESTDTQYF. The CDR3 coding sequence is TGTGCCAGCAGCCAAGAACTGGCGGAGAGCACAGATACGCAGTATTTT.